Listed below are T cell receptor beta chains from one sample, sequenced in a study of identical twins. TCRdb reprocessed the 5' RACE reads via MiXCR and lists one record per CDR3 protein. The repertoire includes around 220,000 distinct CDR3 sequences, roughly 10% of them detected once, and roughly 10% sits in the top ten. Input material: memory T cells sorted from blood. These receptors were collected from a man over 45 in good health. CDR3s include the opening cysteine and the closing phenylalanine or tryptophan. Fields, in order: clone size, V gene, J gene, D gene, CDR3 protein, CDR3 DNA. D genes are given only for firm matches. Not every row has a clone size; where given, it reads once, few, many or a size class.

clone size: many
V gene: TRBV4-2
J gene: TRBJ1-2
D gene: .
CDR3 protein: CASSQGGLFRYGYTF
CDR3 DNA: TGTGCCAGCAGCCAAGGAGGACTTTTCCGATATGGCTACACCTTC

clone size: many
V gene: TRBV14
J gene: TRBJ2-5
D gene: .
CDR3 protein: CASSPVRGRYQETQYF
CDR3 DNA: TGTGCCAGCAGCCCTGTGAGGGGCCGATACCAAGAGACCCAGTACTTC

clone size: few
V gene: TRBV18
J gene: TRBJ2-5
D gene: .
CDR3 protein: CASSPLNGVQETQYF
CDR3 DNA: TGTGCCAGCTCACCACTGAACGGGGTACAAGAGACCCAGTACTTC

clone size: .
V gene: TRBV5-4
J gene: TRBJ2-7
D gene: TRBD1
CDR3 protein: CASSVDRGYEQYF
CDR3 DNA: TGTGCCAGCAGCGTAGACAGGGGGTACGAGCAGTACTTC

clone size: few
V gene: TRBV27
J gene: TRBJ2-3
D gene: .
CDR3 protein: CASRKGLRRTDTQYF
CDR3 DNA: TGTGCCAGTAGAAAGGGACTGAGACGCACAGATACGCAGTATTTT

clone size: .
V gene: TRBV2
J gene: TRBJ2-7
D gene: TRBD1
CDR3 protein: CASSDPRDRGRGEQYF
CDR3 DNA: TGTGCCAGCAGTGACCCCAGGGACAGGGGGCGCGGCGAGCAGTACTTC

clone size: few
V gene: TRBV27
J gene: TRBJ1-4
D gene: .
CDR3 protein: CASSLSIRAANEKLFF
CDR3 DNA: TGTGCCAGCAGTCTCTCCATAAGGGCGGCTAATGAAAAACTGTTTTTT

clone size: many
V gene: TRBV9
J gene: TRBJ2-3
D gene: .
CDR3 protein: CASSVARGGGHFTDTQYF
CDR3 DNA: TGTGCCAGCAGCGTAGCACGGGGTGGGGGACACTTCACAGATACGCAGTATTTT

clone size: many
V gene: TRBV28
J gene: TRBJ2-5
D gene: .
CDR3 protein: CASSLQTAGTQYF
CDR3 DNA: TGTGCCAGCAGCCTACAGACCGCGGGGACCCAGTACTTC

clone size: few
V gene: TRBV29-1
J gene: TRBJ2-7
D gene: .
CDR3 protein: CSVEVKGFDYEQYF
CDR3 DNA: TGCAGCGTTGAAGTAAAGGGATTCGATTACGAGCAGTACTTC

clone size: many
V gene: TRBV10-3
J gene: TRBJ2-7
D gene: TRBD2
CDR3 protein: CAITSGGMSYEQYF
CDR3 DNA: TGTGCCATCACTAGCGGGGGTATGTCCTACGAGCAGTACTTC

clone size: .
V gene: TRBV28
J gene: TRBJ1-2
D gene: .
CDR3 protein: CASSVSWGAGGYTF
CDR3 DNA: TGTGCCAGCAGTGTATCATGGGGGGCAGGTGGCTACACCTTC

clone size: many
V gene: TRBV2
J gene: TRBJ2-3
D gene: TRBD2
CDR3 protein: CASSDGSGRTRGTQYF
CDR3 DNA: TGTGCCAGCAGTGACGGTAGCGGGAGGACTCGGGGTACGCAGTATTTT

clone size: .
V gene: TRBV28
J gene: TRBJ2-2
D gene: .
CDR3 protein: CASGQEKVWAGELFF
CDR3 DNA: TGTGCCAGCGGCCAAGAGAAGGTGTGGGCCGGGGAGCTGTTTTTT

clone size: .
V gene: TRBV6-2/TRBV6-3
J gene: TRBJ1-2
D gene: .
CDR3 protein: CASSPTPVNYGYTF
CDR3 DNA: TGTGCCAGCAGTCCTACCCCCGTGAACTATGGCTACACCTTC